One sample yielded the 6 T cell receptor beta chains listed below, sequenced in a study of CD8+ T cells in alopecia areata. The treatment was: oral pan-JAK inhibitor, 5-10 mg twice daily. RNA extraction was followed by reverse transcription into cDNA, which acted as the sequencing template. Using immunoSEQ multiplex PCR, the repertoire was profiled, and TCRdb retains in-frame clones only, with some absent. The table records approximately 200,000 clones, about three fifths of them present only once. The sequenced sample was CD4+ T cells sorted from blood, obtained at week 4, from a patient treated with tofacitinib. The source of these receptors is a human donor with alopecia areata.

The sample holds one count of this clone. The chain links TRBV5-6 to TRBJ2-4, with D possibly being TRBD1 (6 bases). Germline-derived CDR1 and CDR2 are SGHDT and YYEEEE. V lost 4 bases and J 0 bases, leaving 8 bases between the germline ends. The CDR3 has 14 amino acids. The CDR3 nucleotides are TGTGCCAGCAGCGGCAGGGGAGCCAAAAACATTCAGTACTTC. Protein: CASSGRGAKNIQYF.

V is TRBV7-9 and J is TRBJ2-5; D remains unclear. V lost 5 bases to trimming and J lost 1 base, with 8 bases between them. The CDR3 contains 13 residues. Germline V CDR1 and CDR2: SEHNR, FQNEAQ (reference sequence). Here the CDR3 reads CASSRSSQETQYF. The CDR3 coding sequence is TGTGCCAGCAGCCGATCCAGCCAAGAGACCCAGTACTTC.

As for this clone: Other DNA sequences in this specimen translate into the identical CDR3. The chain uses TRBV30 and TRBJ2-2, with D possibly being TRBD2 (6 bases). V lost 4 bases, J lost 3 bases, and 15 bases lay in between. The CDR3 has 15 residues. The V gene's germline CDR1 is GTSNPN and CDR2 SVGIG (reference sequence). The CDR3, as DNA: TGTGCCTGGAATGGAGGGGTGGGCGACACCGGGGAGCTGTTTTTT. It yields the protein CAWNGGVGDTGELFF.

The table lists this clone with a few counts. The rearrangement links TRBV30 to TRBJ2-7; 12 nucleotides agree with TRBD1. This CDR3 has 15 residues. Per the germline V gene, CDR1 is GTSNPN and CDR2 is SVGIG (reference sequence). J gave up 5 bases and V 2 bases, and 7 bases lay outside the gene matches. CDR3 residues: CAWSLGTGGMDEQYF. CDR3 nucleotide sequence: TGTGCCTGGAGTCTCGGGACAGGGGGCATGGACGAGCAGTACTTC.

This chain connects TRBV2 to TRBJ1-5, with 8 bases matching TRBD1. V shed 5 bases, J shed 0 bases, and the junction held 6 bases outside the gene matches. Per the germline V gene, CDR1 is SNHLY and CDR2 is FYNNEI. CDR3 length equals 16 residues. The CDR3 protein is CASSFQGADSNQPQHF. The CDR3 DNA follows: TGTGCCAGCAGTTTCCAGGGGGCGGATAGCAATCAGCCCCAGCATTTT.

The rearrangement links TRBV29-1 to TRBJ2-7, with TRBD1 identical over 7 bases. J lost 3 bases, V lost 4 bases, and 6 bases had no gene match. Germline lookup yields CDR1 SQVTM and CDR2 ANQGSEA. CDR3 length: 13 amino acids. The CDR3 nucleotides read TGCAGCGTTGCTACAGGGGCGTTCTACGAGCAGTACTTC. Encoded protein: CSVATGAFYEQYF.